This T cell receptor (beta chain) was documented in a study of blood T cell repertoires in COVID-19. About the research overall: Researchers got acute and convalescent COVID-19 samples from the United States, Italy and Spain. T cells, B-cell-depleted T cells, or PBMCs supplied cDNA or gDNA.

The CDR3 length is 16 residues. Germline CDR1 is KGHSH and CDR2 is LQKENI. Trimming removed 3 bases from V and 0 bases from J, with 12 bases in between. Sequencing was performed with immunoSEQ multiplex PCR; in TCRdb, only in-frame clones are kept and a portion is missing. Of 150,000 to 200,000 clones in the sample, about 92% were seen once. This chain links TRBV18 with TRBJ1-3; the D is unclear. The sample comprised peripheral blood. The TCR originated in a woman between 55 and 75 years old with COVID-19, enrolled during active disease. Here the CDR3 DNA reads TGTGCCAGCTCACCCAACTACATACTCTCTGGAAACACCATATATTTT. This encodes CASSPNYILSGNTIYF.